The 12 T cell receptor beta chains given below trace back to one sample, sequenced in a study of post-analysis software for immune sequencing data. Study-level results: Comparison of patients with controls showed five TRBV segments more frequent in patients, TRBV5-6, TRBV5-1 and TRBV20-1 among them.

Built from TCR beta cDNA, the libraries had unique molecular identifiers in them. TCRdb re-derived calls from the PCR reads in MiXCR, one entry per CDR3 protein. The sample comprises around 440,000 distinct CDR3 sequences, around 40% of which are singletons, and about 12% rests with the top ten. The antigens these receptors bind are not known. The specimen was blood. These receptors all stem from a girl aged 5 to 17 with multiple sclerosis.

The chain has TRBV20-1 and TRBJ2-1, with D possibly matching TRBD1 (6 bases). CDR1 and CDR2 (germline): DFQATT, SNEGSKA (reference sequence). V was trimmed by 4 bases and J by 2 bases, leaving 12 bases between them. There are 14 residues in the CDR3. In DNA form, the CDR3 reads TGCAGTGCTACGCCAAGGGGGACCTACAATGAGCAGTTCTTC. Its protein is CSATPRGTYNEQFF.

V usage is TRBV6-1 and J usage is TRBJ2-3; D tentatively fits TRBD1 or TRBD2 (6 bases each). There are 14 residues in the CDR3. The V gene lost 2 bases and the J gene lost 4 bases, with 10 bases spanning the gap. In germline, CDR1 is MNHNS, CDR2 SASEGT. CDR3 residues: CASSESGGADTQYF. CDR3 in DNA: TGTGCCAGCAGTGAATCCGGGGGCGCAGATACGCAGTATTTT.

This clonotype was observed a handful of times. The chain recombines TRBV7-9 with TRBJ2-7; TRBD1 is a possible D gene (6 bases). The CDR3 is 15 residues long. CDR1 is SEHNR and CDR2 is FQNEAQ in the germline V gene (reference sequence). Trimming shortened V by 5 bases and J by 2 bases, and 16 bases separated the two germline ends. The CDR3 here is CASSPQTGYTYEQYF. In DNA form, the CDR3 reads TGTGCCAGCAGCCCCCAGACAGGTTATACCTACGAGCAGTACTTC. Looking up the rest from reference TRBV7-9 and TRBJ2-7 gives the full variable domain: DTGVSQNPRHKITKRGQNVTFRCDPISEHNRLYWYRQTLGQGPEFLTYFQNEAQLEKSRLLSDRFSAERPKGSFSTLEIQRTEQGDSAMYLCASSPQTGYTYEQYFGPGTRLTVT.

This rearrangement joins TRBV11-2 to TRBJ1-2, with a weak D call TRBD1 (5 bases). Germline values: CDR1 SGHAT, CDR2 FQNNGV. The CDR3 totals 14 residues. The V gene lost 5 bases and the J gene lost 4 bases, with 14 bases spanning the gap. The CDR3 loop is CASSLTTDLYGYTF. Here the CDR3 DNA reads TGTGCCAGCAGCCTAACGACAGATCTCTATGGCTACACCTTC.

This sequence joins TRBV20-1 and TRBJ2-7; a weak D match, TRBD2 (6 bases). This CDR3 is 15 amino acids long. V was trimmed by 6 bases and J by 3 bases, leaving 21 bases between them. Germline V gives CDR1 DFQATT, CDR2 SNEGSKA (reference sequence). The DNA for the CDR3 is TGCAGTGCCCCGAAGGGGCAGGGACTTCGCTACGAGCAGTACTTC. Encoded protein: CSAPKGQGLRYEQYF.

This clonotype has only a few counts. The rearrangement links TRBV7-2 to TRBJ2-1, with a weak D call TRBD2 (6 bases). The CDR3 runs to 16 residues. Trimming pared 3 bases from V and 6 bases from J, leaving 18 bases between. Germline assignment: CDR1 SGHTA and CDR2 FQGNSA. The CDR3 reads CASSLPYSGRLNEQFF. For the CDR3, the DNA is TGTGCCAGCAGCTTGCCCTACAGCGGGCGCCTCAATGAGCAGTTCTTC.

The CDR3 loop is CASRLDPFGTAYGYTF. CDR3 DNA: TGTGCCAGCAGGTTGGACCCCTTCGGGACAGCCTATGGCTACACCTTC. The rearrangement joins TRBV28 to TRBJ1-2, with 7 nucleotides matching TRBD1. V dropped 6 bases and J dropped 4; count of bases not matched to a gene: 14. CDR1 is MDHEN, CDR2 SYDVKM, per germline. The CDR3 runs 16 residues.

This clonotype was picked up a small number of times. This chain links TRBV28 with TRBJ2-1; D remains ambiguous. Germline-derived CDR1 and CDR2 are MDHEN and SYDVKM. Trimming cost V 2 bases and J 2 bases, with 7 bases left between them. This CDR3 contains 14 residues. Here the CDR3 DNA reads TGTGCCAGCAGTTTAGGATTCCCCTACAATGAGCAGTTCTTC. Protein product: CASSLGFPYNEQFF.

The chain links TRBV3-1 to TRBJ2-1, with D tentatively TRBD1 (6 bases). Germline CDR1 LGHDT, CDR2 YNNKEL (reference sequence). This CDR3 is 16 amino acids long. Trimming left V 3 bases short and J 5 bases short, with 17 bases between. This chain's CDR3 is CASSHTGLVTHNEQFF. The CDR3 DNA reads TGTGCCAGCAGCCATACAGGGCTAGTGACCCACAATGAGCAGTTCTTC.

A remark on this clonotype: At one end, the junction sequence differs from germline, possibly due to a read error. The V and J genes are TRBV29-1 and TRBJ2-3, with 9 bases identical to TRBD2. Germline V gene data show CDR1 as SQVTM and CDR2 as ANQGSEA. The CDR3 covers 13 residues. The CDR3 loop reads CSVDLAGTDTRYF. CDR3 DNA: TGCAGCGTTGACCTAGCGGGAACAGATACGCGGTATTTT.

CDR3 DNA sequence: TGTGCCAGCAGCCAGAAGGGACAGGGTGTTTCCTACGAGCAGTACTTC. Its translation is CASSQKGQGVSYEQYF. V is TRBV4-2 and J is TRBJ2-7; TRBD1 matches 9 bases. The V segment lost 3 bases and the J segment 1 base; nucleotides outside the gene matches: 7. The CDR3 sequence is 16 residues long. Per the germline V gene, CDR1 is LGHNA and CDR2 is YNFKEQ.

There are many counts of this clonotype. The rearrangement uses TRBV12-3 or TRBV12-4 and TRBJ2-1; D remains unclear. Deletions cut 10 bases from V and 9 bases from J, with 19 bases between. The CDR3 is 13 amino acids. The CDR3 region is CATGGPPPGEQFF. The CDR3 DNA reads as TGTGCCACAGGCGGCCCCCCCCCCGGTGAGCAGTTCTTC.